The rows below give T cell receptor beta chains drawn from one sample of a study of breast tumors, draining lymph nodes, adjacent tissues. In TCRdb, the multiplex PCR reads were re-called with MiXCR into one record per CDR3 protein. The sample consists of some 200,000 distinct CDR3 sequences, approximately 31% of them appearing once. Sequencing was performed on axillary lymph node tissue. The receptors here all came from a female donor with breast cancer. Some clones in this sample may be carry-over from other donors' samples. Each CDR3 is given with its conserved first and last residue. A D gene is named only where the DNA matches it firmly. The listing skips clone size in some rows; elsewhere it reads once, few, many or a size class.

j_call,clone_size,d_call,v_call,cdr3_nt,cdr3_aa
TRBJ2-5,many,NA,TRBV9,TGTGCCAGCAGCCTAGGACTAAACCAAGAGACCCAGTCCTTC,CASSLGLNQETQSF
TRBJ2-5,many,TRBD2,TRBV9,TGTGCCAGCAGACCCGGGACTAGCGGCCAAGAGACCCAGTACTTC,CASRPGTSGQETQYF
TRBJ1-6,NA,TRBD1,TRBV19,TGTGCCAGTAGTATGCAGGACAGGGTGGATTCACCCCTCCACTTT,CASSMQDRVDSPLHF
TRBJ2-7,many,NA,TRBV11-2,TGTGCCAGCAGCTCTCTTCAGGGTAGGGCCTCCTACGAGCAGTACTTC,CASSSLQGRASYEQYF
TRBJ2-5,NA,TRBD2,TRBV5-4,TGTGCCAGCAGCACCGGGACTACCGGGAGGGCCGAGACCCAGTACTTC,CASSTGTTGRAETQYF
TRBJ2-3,many,NA,TRBV5-1,TGCGCCAGCAGCTTCCAGGGGCAAGATACGCAGTATTTT,CASSFQGQDTQYF
TRBJ2-7,many,TRBD2,TRBV11-2,TGTGCCAGCAGCACCCGACTAGCGACCTACGAGCAGTACTTC,CASSTRLATYEQYF
TRBJ2-3,many,TRBD2,TRBV6-5,TGTGCCAGCAGTCGCCGGTCGGGGGGGGGCACAGATACGCAGTATTTT,CASSRRSGGGTDTQYF
TRBJ2-5,NA,TRBD1,TRBV5-5,TGTGCTAGAGATTGGCAGGGGGATAGGGAGACCCAGTACTTC,CARDWQGDRETQYF
TRBJ2-3,many,NA,TRBV15,TGTGCCACCAGCAGAGGCAGGGCGGGGGCGGCAACAAGTACGCAGTATTTT,CATSRGRAGAATSTQYF
TRBJ2-5,NA,NA,TRBV29-1,TGCAGCGTTGAATTCAGGGAGAGGGTGGTAGAGACCCAGTACTTC,CSVEFRERVVETQYF
TRBJ2-7,many,TRBD2,TRBV6-5,TGTGCCAGCACCCTCGGGGGGGAGCAGTACTTC,CASTLGGEQYF
TRBJ2-7,NA,TRBD1,TRBV20-1,TGCCGTGCATGCCGGGACAGGGCGCAGCAGTACTTC,CRACRDRAQQYF
TRBJ1-5,NA,NA,TRBV7-9,TGTGCCAGCAGCTCGGGGGGGAACAGGGTGGGGCAAGAGCCCCAGCATTTT,CASSSGGNRVGQEPQHF
TRBJ2-5,NA,TRBD1,TRBV29-1,TGCAGCGTTCTCCCAGGGGGCTTC,CSVLPGGF
TRBJ1-2,many,NA,TRBV12-3/TRBV12-4,TGTGCCAGCAGTTTCGACGCCCCCTATGGCTACACCTTC,CASSFDAPYGYTF
TRBJ1-1,NA,NA,TRBV5-1,TGCGCCAGCAGCTTGGGGGGGACAACGAACACTGAAGCTTTCTTT,CASSLGGTTNTEAFF
TRBJ2-5,many,NA,TRBV20-1,TGCAGTGCTGGAGGGGGAATAGCGGAGTCCCAAGAGACCCAGTACTTC,CSAGGGIAESQETQYF
TRBJ1-4,NA,NA,TRBV9,TGTGCCAGCAGCATCCCAGCGAGGGTCCATAATGAAAAACTGTTTTTT,CASSIPARVHNEKLFF
TRBJ2-1,many,NA,TRBV7-2,TGTGCCAGCAGCGACCCTACATTAGCCAATAGCGGCAGCTCCTACAATGAGCAGTTCTTC,CASSDPTLANSGSSYNEQFF
TRBJ2-5,many,TRBD2,TRBV15,TGTGCCACCAGCAGAGGGTCTAGCGGGCGGGAGACCCAGTACTTC,CATSRGSSGRETQYF
TRBJ2-7,many,TRBD2,TRBV20-1,TGCAGTGCTCCCTCTAGCGGACCCTCCTACGAGCAGTACTTC,CSAPSSGPSYEQYF
TRBJ1-2,NA,TRBD1,TRBV20-1,TGCAGTGCTCCGGGACAGGGCTACACCTTC,CSAPGQGYTF
TRBJ2-5,many,TRBD2,TRBV5-1,TGCGCCAGCAGCTTTACTAGCGGGTCTCAAGAGACCCAGTACTTC,CASSFTSGSQETQYF
TRBJ2-7,NA,TRBD1,TRBV7-3,TGTGCCCCGCCGGGACAGGGCTACGAGCAGTACTTC,CAPPGQGYEQYF
TRBJ2-5,NA,TRBD2,TRBV10-3,TGTGCCATCAGTGATCAGGGTAGCGGGGGAGGAGAGACCCAGTACTTC,CAISDQGSGGGETQYF
TRBJ1-4,NA,NA,TRBV10-1,TGCGCCAGCAGTCAGTCGTCAGGGCGCCAGGAAAAACTGTTTTTT,CASSQSSGRQEKLFF
TRBJ1-2,NA,TRBD1,TRBV7-9,TGTGCCAGCAGCACTCGACAGGGTGATGGCTACACCTTC,CASSTRQGDGYTF
TRBJ1-5,many,NA,TRBV29-1,TGCAGCGTTGGGGACGGAGAACGGCCCCAGCATTTT,CSVGDGERPQHF
TRBJ1-6,many,NA,TRBV9,TGTGCCAGCAGCGTAGATCTGAATTCACCCCTCCACTTT,CASSVDLNSPLHF
TRBJ1-5,many,NA,TRBV2,TGTGCCAGTACGAGAGAGAATAGCAATCAGCCCCAGCATTTT,CASTRENSNQPQHF
TRBJ1-5,many,TRBD1,TRBV12-3/TRBV12-4,TGTGCCAGCAGTCAACGACAGGGGGGGGTGAAGCCCCAGCATTTT,CASSQRQGGVKPQHF
TRBJ2-3,few,NA,TRBV18,TGTGCCAGCTCCTTACTAAGGGGGGCAGATACGCAGTATTTT,CASSLLRGADTQYF
TRBJ2-2,many,NA,TRBV6-5,TGTGCCAGCAGTTACCCTTCCGGGGAGCTGTTTTTT,CASSYPSGELFF
TRBJ1-2,many,TRBD1,TRBV6-1,TGTGCCAGCAGTGCACAGGGGGCGCGGATGAGTGGCTACACCTTC,CASSAQGARMSGYTF
TRBJ2-3,many,TRBD2,TRBV7-2,TGTGCCAGCAGCTTCACTAGCGGCGCAGATACGCAGTATTTT,CASSFTSGADTQYF
TRBJ2-1,many,NA,TRBV5-8,TGTGCCAGCAGCTTGAGGGGGAGAGGGAGGAATGAGCAGTTCTTC,CASSLRGRGRNEQFF
TRBJ2-1,many,NA,TRBV11-2,TGTGCCAGCAGCTTAGCCGGACTTCCAAACAATGAGCAGTTCTTC,CASSLAGLPNNEQFF
TRBJ1-2,many,TRBD1,TRBV3-1,TGTGCCAGCAGACAGGGGTTCGGCTACACCTTC,CASRQGFGYTF
TRBJ1-4,few,NA,TRBV6-5,TGTGCCAGCAGTCACTCTGGGGTATCTAATGAAAAACTGTTTTTT,CASSHSGVSNEKLFF
TRBJ1-1,NA,NA,TRBV5-1,TGCGCCAGCAGCTTTCAGGGGCTGGCGAACACTGAAGCTTTCTTT,CASSFQGLANTEAFF
TRBJ2-6,NA,NA,TRBV11-2,TGTGCCAGCAGCTTAATAAGGACAGCGCCCGCTGGGGCCAACGTCCTGACTTTC,CASSLIRTAPAGANVLTF
TRBJ2-3,many,NA,TRBV9,TGTGCCAGCAGCGTAGCTGGGCTACGCACAGATACGCAGTATTTT,CASSVAGLRTDTQYF
TRBJ2-1,many,TRBD2,TRBV5-1,TGCGCCAGCAGCTCAGGACTAGCGGGGGGGCGGGATGAGCAGTTCTTC,CASSSGLAGGRDEQFF
TRBJ2-7,NA,NA,TRBV10-3,TGTGCCATCAGGGGATCCGACTACGAGCAGTACTTC,CAIRGSDYEQYF
TRBJ2-3,NA,TRBD2,TRBV24-1,TGTGCCACCGAGAGCGGGGGGTCAGATACGCAGTATTTT,CATESGGSDTQYF